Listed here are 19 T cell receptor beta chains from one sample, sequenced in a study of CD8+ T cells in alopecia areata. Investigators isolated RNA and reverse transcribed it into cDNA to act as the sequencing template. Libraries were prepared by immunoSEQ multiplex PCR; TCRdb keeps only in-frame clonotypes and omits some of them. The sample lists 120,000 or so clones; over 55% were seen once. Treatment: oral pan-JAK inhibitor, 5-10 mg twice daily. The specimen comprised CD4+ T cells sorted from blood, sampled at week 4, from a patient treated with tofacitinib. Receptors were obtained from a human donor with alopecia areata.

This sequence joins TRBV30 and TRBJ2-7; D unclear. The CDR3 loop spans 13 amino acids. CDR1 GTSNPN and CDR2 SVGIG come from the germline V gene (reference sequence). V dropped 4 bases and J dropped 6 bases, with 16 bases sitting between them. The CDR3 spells CAWTAGTAGEQYF. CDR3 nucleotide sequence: TGTGCCTGGACTGCTGGAACGGCCGGCGAGCAGTACTTC.

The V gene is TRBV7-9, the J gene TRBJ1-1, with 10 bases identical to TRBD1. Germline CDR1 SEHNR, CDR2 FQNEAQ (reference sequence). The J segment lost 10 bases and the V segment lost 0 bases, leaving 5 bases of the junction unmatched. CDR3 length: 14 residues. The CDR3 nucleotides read TGTGCCAGCAGCTTAGCGGACAGGGGGTCGGGAGCTTTCTTT. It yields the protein CASSLADRGSGAFF.

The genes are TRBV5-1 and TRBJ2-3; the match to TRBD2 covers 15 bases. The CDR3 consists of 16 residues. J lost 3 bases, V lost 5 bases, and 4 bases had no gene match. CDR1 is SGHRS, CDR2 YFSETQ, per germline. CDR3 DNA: TGCGCCAGCAGGGACGGACTAGCGGGAGGGACAGATACGCAGTATTTT. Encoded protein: CASRDGLAGGTDTQYF. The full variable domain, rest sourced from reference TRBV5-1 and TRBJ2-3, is KAGVTQTPRYLIKTRGQQVTLSCSPISGHRSVSWYQQTPGQGLQFLFEYFSETQRNKGNFPGRFSGRQFSNSRSEMNVSTLELGDSALYLCASRDGLAGGTDTQYFGPGTRLTVL.

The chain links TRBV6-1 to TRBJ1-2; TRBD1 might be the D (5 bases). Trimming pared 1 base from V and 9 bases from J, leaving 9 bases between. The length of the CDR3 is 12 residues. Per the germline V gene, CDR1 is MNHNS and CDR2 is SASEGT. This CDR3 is CASSEVGVSYTF. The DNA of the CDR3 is TGTGCCAGCAGTGAAGTAGGGGTCAGCTACACCTTC.

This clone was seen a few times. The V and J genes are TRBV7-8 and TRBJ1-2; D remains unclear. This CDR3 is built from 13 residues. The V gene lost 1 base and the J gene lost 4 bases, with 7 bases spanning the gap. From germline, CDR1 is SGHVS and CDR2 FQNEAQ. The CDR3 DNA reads TGTGCCAGCAGCTTAGACCCGCTCTATGGCTACACCTTC. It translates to CASSLDPLYGYTF.

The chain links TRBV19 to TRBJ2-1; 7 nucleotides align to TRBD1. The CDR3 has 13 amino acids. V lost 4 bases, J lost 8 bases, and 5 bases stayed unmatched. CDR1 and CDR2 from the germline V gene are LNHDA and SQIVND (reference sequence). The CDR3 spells CASSTTGVDEQFF. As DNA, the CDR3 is TGTGCCAGTAGTACTACAGGGGTTGATGAGCAGTTCTTC.

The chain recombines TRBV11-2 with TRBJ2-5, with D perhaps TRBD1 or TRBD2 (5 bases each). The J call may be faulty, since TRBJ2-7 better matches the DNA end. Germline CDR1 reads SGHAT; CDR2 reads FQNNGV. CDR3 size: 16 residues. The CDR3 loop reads CASSLVLQGPTYEQYF. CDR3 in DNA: TGTGCCAGCAGCTTAGTCTTGCAGGGACCTACGTACGAGCAGTACTTC.

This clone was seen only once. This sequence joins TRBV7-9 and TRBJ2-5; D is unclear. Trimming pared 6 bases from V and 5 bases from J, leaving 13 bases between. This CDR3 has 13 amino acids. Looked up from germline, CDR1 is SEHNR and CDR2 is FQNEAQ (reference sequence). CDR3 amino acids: CASRVAGRETQYF. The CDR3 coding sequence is TGTGCCAGCAGGGTTGCAGGACGGGAGACCCAGTACTTC.

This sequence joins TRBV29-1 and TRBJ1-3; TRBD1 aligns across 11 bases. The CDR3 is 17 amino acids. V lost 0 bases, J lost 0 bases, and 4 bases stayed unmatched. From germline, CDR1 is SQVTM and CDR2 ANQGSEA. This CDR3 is CSVEDGTGGFSGNTIYF. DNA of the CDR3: TGCAGCGTTGAAGACGGGACAGGGGGTTTCTCTGGAAACACCATATATTTT.

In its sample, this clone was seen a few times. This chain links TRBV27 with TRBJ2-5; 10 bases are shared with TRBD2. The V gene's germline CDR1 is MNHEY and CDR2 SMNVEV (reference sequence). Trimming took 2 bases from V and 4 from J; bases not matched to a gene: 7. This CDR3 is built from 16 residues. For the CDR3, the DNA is TGTGCCAGCAGTTTAAATGGGCTAGCGGGAGTAGAGACCCAGTACTTC. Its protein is CASSLNGLAGVETQYF.

Here the CDR3 DNA reads TGTGCCAGCAGCCTCCGGGGGGGAGGCGACGAGCAGTACTTC. Translating it yields CASSLRGGGDEQYF. The chain joins TRBV7-9 to TRBJ2-7; 8 bases agree with TRBD2. The trim removed 5 bases at V and 5 bases at J, leaving 8 bases unmatched. Germline V gene sequence: CDR1 SEHNR, CDR2 FQNEAQ (reference sequence). The CDR3 sequence is 14 residues long.

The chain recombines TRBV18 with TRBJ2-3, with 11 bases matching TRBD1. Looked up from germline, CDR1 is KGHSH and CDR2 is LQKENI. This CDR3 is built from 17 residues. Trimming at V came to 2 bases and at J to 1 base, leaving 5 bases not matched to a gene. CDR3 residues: CASSPTGQGEGTDTQYF. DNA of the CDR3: TGTGCCAGCTCACCAACGGGACAGGGGGAAGGCACAGATACGCAGTATTTT.

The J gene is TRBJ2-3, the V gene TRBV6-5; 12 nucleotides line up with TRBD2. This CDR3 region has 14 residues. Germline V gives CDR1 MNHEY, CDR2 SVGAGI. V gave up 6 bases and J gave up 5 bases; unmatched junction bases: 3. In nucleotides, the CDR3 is TGTGCCAGCAGATCGGGACTAGCGGGAGATACGCAGTATTTT. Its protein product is CASRSGLAGDTQYF.

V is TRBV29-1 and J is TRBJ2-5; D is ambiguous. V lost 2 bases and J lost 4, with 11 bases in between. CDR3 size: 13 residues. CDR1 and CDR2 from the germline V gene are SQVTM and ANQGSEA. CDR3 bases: TGCAGCGTTGAAAAGCTACGGACAGAGACCCAGTACTTC. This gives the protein CSVEKLRTETQYF.

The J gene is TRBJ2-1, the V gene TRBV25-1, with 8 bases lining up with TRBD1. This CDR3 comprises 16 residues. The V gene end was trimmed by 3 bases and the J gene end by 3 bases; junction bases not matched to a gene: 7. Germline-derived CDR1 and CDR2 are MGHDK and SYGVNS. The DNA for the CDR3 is TGTGCCAGCAGTGACGGTTCGGGACAGGACTACAATGAGCAGTTCTTC. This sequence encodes CASSDGSGQDYNEQFF.

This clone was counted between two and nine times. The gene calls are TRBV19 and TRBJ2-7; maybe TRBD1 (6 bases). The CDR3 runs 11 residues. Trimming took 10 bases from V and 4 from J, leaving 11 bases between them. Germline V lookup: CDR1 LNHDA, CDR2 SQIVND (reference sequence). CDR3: CATGQLYEQYF. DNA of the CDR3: TGTGCCACAGGACAGCTTTACGAGCAGTACTTC.

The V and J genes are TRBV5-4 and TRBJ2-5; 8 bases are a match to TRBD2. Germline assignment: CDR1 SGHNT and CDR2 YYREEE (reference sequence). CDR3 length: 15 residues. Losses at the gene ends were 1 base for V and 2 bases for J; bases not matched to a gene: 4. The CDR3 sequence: CASSLRLATQETQYF. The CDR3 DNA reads TGTGCCAGCAGCTTGAGACTAGCGACTCAAGAGACCCAGTACTTC.

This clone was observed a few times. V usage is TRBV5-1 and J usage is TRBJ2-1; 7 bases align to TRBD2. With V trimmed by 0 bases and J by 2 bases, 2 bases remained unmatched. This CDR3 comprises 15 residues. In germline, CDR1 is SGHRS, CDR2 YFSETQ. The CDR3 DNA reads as TGCGCCAGCAGCTTGGACCTAGCGGCCTACAATGAGCAGTTCTTC. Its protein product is CASSLDLAAYNEQFF. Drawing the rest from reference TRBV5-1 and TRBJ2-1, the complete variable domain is KAGVTQTPRYLIKTRGQQVTLSCSPISGHRSVSWYQQTPGQGLQFLFEYFSETQRNKGNFPGRFSGRQFSNSRSEMNVSTLELGDSALYLCASSLDLAAYNEQFFGPGTRLTVL.

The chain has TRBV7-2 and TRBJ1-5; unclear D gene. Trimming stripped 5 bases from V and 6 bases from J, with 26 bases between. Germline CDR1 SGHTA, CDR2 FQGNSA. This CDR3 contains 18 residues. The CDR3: CASSPSVGVGMRLQPQHF. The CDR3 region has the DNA TGTGCCAGCAGCCCCTCGGTGGGCGTAGGGATGCGCCTTCAGCCCCAGCATTTT.